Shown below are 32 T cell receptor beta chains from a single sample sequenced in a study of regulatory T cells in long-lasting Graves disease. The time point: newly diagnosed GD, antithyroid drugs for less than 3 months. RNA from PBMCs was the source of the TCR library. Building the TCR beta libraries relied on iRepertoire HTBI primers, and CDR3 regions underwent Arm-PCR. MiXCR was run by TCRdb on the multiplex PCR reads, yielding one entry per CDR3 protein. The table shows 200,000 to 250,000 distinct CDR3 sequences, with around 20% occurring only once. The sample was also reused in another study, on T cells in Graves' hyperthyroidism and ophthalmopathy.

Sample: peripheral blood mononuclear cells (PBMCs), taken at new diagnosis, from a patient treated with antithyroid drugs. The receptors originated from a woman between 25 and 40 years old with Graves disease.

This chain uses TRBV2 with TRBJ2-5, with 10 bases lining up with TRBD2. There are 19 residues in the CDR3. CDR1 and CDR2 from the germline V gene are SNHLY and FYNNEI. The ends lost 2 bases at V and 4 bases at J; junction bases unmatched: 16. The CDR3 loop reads CASSEYGVELAGFGETQYF. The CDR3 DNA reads TGTGCCAGCAGTGAATATGGAGTGGAACTAGCGGGATTTGGAGAGACCCAGTACTTC.

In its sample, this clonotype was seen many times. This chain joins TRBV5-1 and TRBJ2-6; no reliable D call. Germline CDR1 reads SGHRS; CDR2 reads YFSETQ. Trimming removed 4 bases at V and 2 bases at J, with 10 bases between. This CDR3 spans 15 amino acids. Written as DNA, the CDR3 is TGCGCCAGCAGCCCGGAAGAAGCTGGGGCCAACGTCCTGACTTTC. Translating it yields CASSPEEAGANVLTF.

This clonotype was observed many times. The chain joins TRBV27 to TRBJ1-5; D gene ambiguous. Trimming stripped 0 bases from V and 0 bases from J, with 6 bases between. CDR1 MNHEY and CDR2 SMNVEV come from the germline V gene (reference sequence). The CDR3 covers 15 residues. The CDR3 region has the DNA TGTGCCAGCAGTTTATCCTCGGCTAGCAATCAGCCCCAGCATTTT. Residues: CASSLSSASNQPQHF.

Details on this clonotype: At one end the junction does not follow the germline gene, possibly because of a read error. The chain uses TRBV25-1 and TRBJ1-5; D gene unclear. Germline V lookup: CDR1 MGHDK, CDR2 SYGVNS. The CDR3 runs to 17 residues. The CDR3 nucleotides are TGTGCCGGCAGTGAATATATAGAGACGTGGAGCAATCAGCCCCAGCATTTT. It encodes CAGSEYIETWSNQPQHF.

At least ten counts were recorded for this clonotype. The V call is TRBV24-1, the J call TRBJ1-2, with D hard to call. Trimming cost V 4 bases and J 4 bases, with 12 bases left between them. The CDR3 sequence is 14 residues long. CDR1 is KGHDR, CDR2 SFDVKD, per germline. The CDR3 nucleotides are TGTGCCACCAGTGAACGCAGCCTGTTCTATGGCTACACCTTC. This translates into CATSERSLFYGYTF.

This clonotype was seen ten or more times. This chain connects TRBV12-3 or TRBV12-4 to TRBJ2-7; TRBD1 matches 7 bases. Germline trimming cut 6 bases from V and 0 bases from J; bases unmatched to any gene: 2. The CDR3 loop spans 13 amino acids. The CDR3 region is CASRWDSSYEQYF. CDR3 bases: TGTGCCAGCAGGTGGGACAGCTCCTACGAGCAGTACTTC.

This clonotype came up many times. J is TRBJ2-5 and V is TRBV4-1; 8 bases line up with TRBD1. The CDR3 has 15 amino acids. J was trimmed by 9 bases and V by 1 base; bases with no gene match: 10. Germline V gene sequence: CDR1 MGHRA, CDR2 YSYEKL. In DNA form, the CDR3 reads TGCGCCAGCAGCCAAGGAGGGACAGGTGGCTGGGCCCAGTACTTC. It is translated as CASSQGGTGGWAQYF.

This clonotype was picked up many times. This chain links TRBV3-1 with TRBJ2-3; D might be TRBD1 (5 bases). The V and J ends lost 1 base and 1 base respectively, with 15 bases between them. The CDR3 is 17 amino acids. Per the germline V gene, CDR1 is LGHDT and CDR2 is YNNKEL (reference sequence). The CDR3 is CASSQGWGLDGTDTQYF. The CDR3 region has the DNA TGTGCCAGCAGCCAAGGATGGGGCCTAGACGGCACAGATACGCAGTATTTT.

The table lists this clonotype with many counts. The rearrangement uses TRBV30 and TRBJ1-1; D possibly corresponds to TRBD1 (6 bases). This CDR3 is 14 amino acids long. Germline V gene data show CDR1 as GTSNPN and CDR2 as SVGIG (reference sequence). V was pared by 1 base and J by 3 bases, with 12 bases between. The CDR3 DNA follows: TGTGCCTGGAGTGCAGGGGATGGTCACACTGAAGCTTTCTTT. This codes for CAWSAGDGHTEAFF. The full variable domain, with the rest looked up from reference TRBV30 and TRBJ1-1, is SQTIHQWPATLVQPVGSPLSLECTVEGTSNPNLYWYRQAAGRGLQLLFYSVGIGQISSEVPQNLSASRPQDRQFILSSKKLLLSDSGFYLCAWSAGDGHTEAFFGQGTRLTVV.

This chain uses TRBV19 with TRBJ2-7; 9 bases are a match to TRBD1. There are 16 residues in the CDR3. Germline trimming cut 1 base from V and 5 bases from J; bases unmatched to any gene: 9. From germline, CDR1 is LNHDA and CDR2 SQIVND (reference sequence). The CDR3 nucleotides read TGTGCCAGTAGTATAGGACTGGGACAGGGTGTCCACGAGCAGTACTTC. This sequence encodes CASSIGLGQGVHEQYF.

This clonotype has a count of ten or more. The CDR3 bases are TGTGCCAGCAGTCAAGGACAGGGGGTCGATCGTGGCTACACCTTC. Protein: CASSQGQGVDRGYTF. The rearrangement links TRBV28 to TRBJ1-2; 10 bases agree with TRBD1. The germline CDR1 and CDR2 sequences are MDHEN and SYDVKM. This CDR3 has 15 amino acids. J gave up 7 bases and V 5 bases, and 10 bases lay outside the gene matches.

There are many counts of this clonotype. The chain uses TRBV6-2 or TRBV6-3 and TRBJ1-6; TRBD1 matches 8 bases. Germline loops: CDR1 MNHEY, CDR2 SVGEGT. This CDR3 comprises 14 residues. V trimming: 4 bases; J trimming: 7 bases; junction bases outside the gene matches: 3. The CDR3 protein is CASSSQGANSPLHF. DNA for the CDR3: TGTGCCAGCAGTTCCCAGGGGGCGAATTCACCCCTCCACTTT.

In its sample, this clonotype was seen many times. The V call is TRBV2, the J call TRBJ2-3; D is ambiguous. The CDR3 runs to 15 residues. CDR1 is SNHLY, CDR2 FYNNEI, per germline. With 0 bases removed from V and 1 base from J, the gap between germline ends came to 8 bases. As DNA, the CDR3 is TGTGCCAGCAGTGAAGCGGGAAGGGGCACAGATACGCAGTATTTT. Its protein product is CASSEAGRGTDTQYF. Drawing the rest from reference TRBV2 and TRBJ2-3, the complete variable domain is EPEVTQTPSHQVTQMGQEVILRCVPISNHLYFYWYRQILGQKVEFLVSFYNNEISEKSEIFDDQFSVERPDGSNFTLKIRSTKLEDSAMYFCASSEAGRGTDTQYFGPGTRLTVL.

The CDR3 reads CAWSERESGNEQFF. The CDR3 nucleotides are TGTGCCTGGAGTGAGCGGGAGTCGGGAAATGAGCAGTTCTTC. The rearrangement links TRBV30 to TRBJ2-1; 8 bases map to TRBD2. Trimming removed 1 base from V and 7 bases from J; junction bases left unmatched: 6. The length of the CDR3 is 14 residues. Germline CDR1 GTSNPN, CDR2 SVGIG (reference sequence).

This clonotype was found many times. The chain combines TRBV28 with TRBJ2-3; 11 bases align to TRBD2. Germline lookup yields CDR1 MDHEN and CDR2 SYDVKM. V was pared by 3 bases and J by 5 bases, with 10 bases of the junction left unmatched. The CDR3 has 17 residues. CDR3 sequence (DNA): TGTGCCAGCAGTTTCAGGCCGACTAGCGGGGATAGAGATACGCAGTATTTT. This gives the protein CASSFRPTSGDRDTQYF.

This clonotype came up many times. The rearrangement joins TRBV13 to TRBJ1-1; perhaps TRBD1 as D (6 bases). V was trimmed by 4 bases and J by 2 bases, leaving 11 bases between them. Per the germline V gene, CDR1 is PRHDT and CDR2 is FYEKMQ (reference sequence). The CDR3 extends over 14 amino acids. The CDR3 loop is CASSSRGVNTEAFF. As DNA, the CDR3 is TGTGCCAGCAGCTCTAGGGGGGTAAACACTGAAGCTTTCTTT.

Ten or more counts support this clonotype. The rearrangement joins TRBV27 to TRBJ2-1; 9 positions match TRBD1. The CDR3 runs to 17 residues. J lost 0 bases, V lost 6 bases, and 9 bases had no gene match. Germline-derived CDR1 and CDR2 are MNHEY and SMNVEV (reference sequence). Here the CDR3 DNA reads TGTGCCAGCAGAACCGTAGAGACAGGGGGCTCCTACAATGAGCAGTTCTTC. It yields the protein CASRTVETGGSYNEQFF.

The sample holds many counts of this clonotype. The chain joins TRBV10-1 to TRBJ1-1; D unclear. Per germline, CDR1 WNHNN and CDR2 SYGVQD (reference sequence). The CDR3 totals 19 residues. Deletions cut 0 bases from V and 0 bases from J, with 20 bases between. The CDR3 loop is CASSESWAEQAWVNTEAFF. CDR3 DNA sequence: TGCGCCAGCAGTGAGTCCTGGGCCGAGCAGGCCTGGGTGAACACTGAAGCTTTCTTT.

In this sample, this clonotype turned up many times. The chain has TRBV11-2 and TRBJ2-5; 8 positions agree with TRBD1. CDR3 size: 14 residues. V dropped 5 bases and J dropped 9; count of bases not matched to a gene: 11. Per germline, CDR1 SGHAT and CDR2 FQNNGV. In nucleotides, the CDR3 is TGTGCCAGCAGCCCCAGGACAGGGAAGGTGGCCCAGTACTTC. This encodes CASSPRTGKVAQYF.

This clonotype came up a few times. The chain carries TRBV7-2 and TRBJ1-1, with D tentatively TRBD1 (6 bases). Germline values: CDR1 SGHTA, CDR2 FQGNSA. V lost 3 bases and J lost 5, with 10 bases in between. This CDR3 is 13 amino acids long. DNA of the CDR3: TGTGCCAGCAGCTTGTACAGGGCAACTGAAGCTTTCTTT. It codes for CASSLYRATEAFF. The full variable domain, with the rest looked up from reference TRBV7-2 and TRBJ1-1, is GAGVSQSPSNKVTEKGKDVELRCDPISGHTALYWYRQSLGQGLEFLIYFQGNSAPDKSGLPSDRFSAERTGGSVSTLTIQRTQQEDSAVYLCASSLYRATEAFFGQGTRLTVV.

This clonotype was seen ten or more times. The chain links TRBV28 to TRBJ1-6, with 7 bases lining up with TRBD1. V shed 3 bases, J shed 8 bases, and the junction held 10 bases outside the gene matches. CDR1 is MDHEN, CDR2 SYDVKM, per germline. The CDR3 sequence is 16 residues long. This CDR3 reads CASSFGGDRDYSPLHF. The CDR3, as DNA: TGTGCCAGCAGTTTCGGGGGCGACAGGGACTATTCACCCCTCCACTTT.

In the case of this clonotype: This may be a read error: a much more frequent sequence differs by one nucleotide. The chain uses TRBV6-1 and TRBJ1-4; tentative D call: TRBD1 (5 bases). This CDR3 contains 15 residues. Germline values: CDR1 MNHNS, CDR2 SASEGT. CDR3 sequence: CVSSEAQGNGEKLFF. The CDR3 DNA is TGTGTCAGCAGTGAAGCGCAGGGAAACGGTGAAAAACTGTTTTTT.

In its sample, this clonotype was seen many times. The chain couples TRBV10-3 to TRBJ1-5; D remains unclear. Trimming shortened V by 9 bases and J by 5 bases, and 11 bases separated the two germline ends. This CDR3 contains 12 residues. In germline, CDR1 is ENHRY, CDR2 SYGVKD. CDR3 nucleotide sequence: TGTGCCATTGGACGTGGGGATCAGCCCCAGCATTTT. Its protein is CAIGRGDQPQHF.

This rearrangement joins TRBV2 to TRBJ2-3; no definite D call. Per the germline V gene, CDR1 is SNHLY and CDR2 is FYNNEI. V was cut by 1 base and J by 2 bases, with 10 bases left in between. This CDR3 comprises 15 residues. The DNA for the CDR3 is TGTGCCAGCAGTGAAGGGGAATCGGCCACAGATACGCAGTATTTT. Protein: CASSEGESATDTQYF. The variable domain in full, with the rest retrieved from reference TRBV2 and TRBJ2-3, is EPEVTQTPSHQVTQMGQEVILRCVPISNHLYFYWYRQILGQKVEFLVSFYNNEISEKSEIFDDQFSVERPDGSNFTLKIRSTKLEDSAMYFCASSEGESATDTQYFGPGTRLTVL.

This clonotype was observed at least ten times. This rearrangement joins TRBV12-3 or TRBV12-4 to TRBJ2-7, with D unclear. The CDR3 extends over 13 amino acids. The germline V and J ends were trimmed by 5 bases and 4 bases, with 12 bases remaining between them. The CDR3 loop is CASSPDGPYEQYF. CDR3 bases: TGTGCCAGCAGTCCTGACGGACCTTACGAGCAGTACTTC.

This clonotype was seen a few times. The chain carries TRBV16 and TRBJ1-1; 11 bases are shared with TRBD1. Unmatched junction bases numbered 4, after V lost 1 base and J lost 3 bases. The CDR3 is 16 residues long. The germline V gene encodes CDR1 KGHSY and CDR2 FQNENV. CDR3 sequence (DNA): TGTGCCAGCAGCCAATACGGGACAGGGGGAGACACTGAAGCTTTCTTT. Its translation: CASSQYGTGGDTEAFF.

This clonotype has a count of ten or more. The CDR3: CSASDGLADYTDTQYF. The CDR3 coding sequence is TGCAGTGCTAGTGACGGACTAGCGGACTACACAGATACGCAGTATTTT. This chain connects TRBV20-1 to TRBJ2-3, with TRBD2 matching 10 bases. V dropped 3 bases and J dropped 2; count of bases not matched to a gene: 8. Germline V gene data show CDR1 as DFQATT and CDR2 as SNEGSKA (reference sequence). The CDR3 consists of 16 residues.

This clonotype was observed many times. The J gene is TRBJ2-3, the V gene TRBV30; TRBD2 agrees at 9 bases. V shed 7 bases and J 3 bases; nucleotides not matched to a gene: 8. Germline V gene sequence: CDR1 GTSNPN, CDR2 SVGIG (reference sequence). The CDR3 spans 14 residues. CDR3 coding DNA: TGTGCCTCCCTGGCGGGGGGGCCTACAGATACGCAGTATTTT. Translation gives CASLAGGPTDTQYF.

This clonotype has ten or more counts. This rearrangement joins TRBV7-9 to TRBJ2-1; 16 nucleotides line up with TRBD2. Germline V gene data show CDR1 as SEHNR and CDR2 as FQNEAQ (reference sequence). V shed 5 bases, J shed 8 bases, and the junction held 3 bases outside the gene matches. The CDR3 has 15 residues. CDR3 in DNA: TGTGCCAGCAGCAGGGGGACTAGCGGGGGGGATGAGCAGTTCTTC. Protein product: CASSRGTSGGDEQFF.

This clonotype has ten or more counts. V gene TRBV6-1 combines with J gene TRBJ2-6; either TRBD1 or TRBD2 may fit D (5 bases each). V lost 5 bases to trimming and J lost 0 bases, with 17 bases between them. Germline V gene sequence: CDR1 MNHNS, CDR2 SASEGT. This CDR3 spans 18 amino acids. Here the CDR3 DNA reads TGTGCCAGCAGTCCTCTCGGGGCGGGCCGCTCTGGGGCCAACGTCCTGACTTTC. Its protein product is CASSPLGAGRSGANVLTF.

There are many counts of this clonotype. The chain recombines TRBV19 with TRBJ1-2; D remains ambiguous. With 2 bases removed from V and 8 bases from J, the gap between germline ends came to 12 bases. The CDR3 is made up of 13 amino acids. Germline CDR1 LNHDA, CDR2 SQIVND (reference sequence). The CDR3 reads CASSITALGGYTF. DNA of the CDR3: TGTGCCAGTAGTATAACCGCCCTCGGAGGCTACACCTTC.

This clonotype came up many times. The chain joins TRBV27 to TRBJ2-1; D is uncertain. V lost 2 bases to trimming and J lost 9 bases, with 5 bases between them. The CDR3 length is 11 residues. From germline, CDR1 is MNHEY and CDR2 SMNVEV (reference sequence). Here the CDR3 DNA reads TGTGCCAGCAGTTTAGGCTTTGAGCAGTTCTTC. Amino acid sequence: CASSLGFEQFF.